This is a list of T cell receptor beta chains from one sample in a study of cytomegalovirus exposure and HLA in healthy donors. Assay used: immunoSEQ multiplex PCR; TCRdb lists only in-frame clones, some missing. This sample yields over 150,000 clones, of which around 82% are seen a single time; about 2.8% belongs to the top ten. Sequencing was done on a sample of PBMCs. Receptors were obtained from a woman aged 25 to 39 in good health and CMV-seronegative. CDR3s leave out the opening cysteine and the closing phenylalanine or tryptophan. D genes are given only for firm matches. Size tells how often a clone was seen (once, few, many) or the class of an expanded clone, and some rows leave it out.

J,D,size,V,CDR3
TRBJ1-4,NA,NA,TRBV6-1,ASSEATGVYNEKLF
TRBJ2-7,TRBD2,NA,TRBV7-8,ASSQRPSGRPSYEQY
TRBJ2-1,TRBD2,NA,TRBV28,ASRLSGYPYNEQF
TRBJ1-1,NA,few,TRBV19,ASSLYTEAF
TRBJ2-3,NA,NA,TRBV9,ASTGTSTDTQY
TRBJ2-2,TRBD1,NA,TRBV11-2,ASSLAWDRAAGELF
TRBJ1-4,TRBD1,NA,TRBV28,ASKSGTGNEKLF
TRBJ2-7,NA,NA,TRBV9,ASSAEDTPSYEQY
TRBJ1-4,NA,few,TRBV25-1,ASRMAGGKLF
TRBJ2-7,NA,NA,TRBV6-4,ASSYERDSEQY
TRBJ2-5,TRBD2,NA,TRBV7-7,ASSLGLAGGQETQY
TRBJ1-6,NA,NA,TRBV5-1,ASSLAGGSVAGSPLH
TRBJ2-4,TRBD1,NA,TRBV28,ASSLFSGQGGGNIQY
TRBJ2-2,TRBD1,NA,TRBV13,ASQQDREVGELF